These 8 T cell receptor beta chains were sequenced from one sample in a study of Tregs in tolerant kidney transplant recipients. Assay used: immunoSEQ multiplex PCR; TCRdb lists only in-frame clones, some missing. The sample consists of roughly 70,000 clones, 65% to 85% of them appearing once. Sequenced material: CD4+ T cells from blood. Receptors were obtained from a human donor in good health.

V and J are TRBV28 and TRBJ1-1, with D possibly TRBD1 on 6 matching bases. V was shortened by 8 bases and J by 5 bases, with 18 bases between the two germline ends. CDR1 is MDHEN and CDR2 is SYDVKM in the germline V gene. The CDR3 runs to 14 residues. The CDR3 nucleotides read TGTGCCAGCCTGAGGGGGATCGGAAGAACTGAAGCTTTCTTT. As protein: CASLRGIGRTEAFF.

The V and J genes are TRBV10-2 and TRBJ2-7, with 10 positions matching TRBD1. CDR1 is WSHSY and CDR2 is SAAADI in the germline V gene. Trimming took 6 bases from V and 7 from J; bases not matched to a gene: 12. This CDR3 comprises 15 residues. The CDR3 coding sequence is TGCGCCAGCAGCCATAGGGGGACAGGGGACTTAGAGCAGTACTTC. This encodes CASSHRGTGDLEQYF.

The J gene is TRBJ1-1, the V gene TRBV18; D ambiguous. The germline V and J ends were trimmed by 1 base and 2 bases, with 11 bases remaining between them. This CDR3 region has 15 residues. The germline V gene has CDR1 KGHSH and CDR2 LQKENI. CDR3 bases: TGTGCCAGCTCACCACGTCCGGGTTACAACACTGAAGCTTTCTTT. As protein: CASSPRPGYNTEAFF.

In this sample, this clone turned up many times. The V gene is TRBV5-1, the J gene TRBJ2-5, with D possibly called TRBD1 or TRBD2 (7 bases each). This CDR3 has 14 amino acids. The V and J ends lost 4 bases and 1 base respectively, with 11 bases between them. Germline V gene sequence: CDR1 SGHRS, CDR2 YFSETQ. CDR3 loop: CASSPGGVQETQYF. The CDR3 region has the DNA TGCGCCAGCAGCCCAGGGGGGGTCCAAGAGACCCAGTACTTC. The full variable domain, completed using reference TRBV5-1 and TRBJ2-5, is KAGVTQTPRYLIKTRGQQVTLSCSPISGHRSVSWYQQTPGQGLQFLFEYFSETQRNKGNFPGRFSGRQFSNSRSEMNVSTLELGDSALYLCASSPGGVQETQYFGPGTRLLVL.

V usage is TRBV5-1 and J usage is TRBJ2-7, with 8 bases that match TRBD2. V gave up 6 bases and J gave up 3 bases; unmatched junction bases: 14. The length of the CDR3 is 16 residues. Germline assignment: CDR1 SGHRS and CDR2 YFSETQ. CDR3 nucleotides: TGCGCCAGCACCCCGGGAGGTAGCGGGGCGGGCTACGAGCAGTACTTC. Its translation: CASTPGGSGAGYEQYF. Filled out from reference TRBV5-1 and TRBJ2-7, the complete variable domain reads KAGVTQTPRYLIKTRGQQVTLSCSPISGHRSVSWYQQTPGQGLQFLFEYFSETQRNKGNFPGRFSGRQFSNSRSEMNVSTLELGDSALYLCASTPGGSGAGYEQYFGPGTRLTVT.

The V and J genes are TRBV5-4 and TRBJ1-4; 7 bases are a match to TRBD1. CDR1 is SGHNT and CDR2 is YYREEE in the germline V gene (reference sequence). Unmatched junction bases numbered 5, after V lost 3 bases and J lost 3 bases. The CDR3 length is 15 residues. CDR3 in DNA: TGTGCCAGCAGCTCTTCCGGGACAGCTAATGAAAAACTGTTTTTT. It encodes CASSSSGTANEKLFF.

CDR3: CASSQDRTSGISGELFF. CDR3 coding DNA: TGCGCCAGCAGCCAGGACAGAACTAGCGGGATCTCCGGGGAGCTGTTTTTT. V usage is TRBV4-3 and J usage is TRBJ2-2; the match to TRBD2 covers 10 bases. With 3 bases clipped from V and 6 bases from J, the junction kept 10 bases outside the gene matches. The CDR3 extends over 17 amino acids. Germline-derived CDR1 and CDR2 are LGHNA and YSLEER.

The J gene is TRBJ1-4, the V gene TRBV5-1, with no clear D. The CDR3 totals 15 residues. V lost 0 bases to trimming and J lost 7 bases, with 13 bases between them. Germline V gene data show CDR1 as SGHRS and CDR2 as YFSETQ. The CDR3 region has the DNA TGCGCCAGCAGCTTGGCCGGGGATACGGGTGAAAAACTGTTTTTT. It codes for CASSLAGDTGEKLFF. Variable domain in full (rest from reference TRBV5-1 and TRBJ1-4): KAGVTQTPRYLIKTRGQQVTLSCSPISGHRSVSWYQQTPGQGLQFLFEYFSETQRNKGNFPGRFSGRQFSNSRSEMNVSTLELGDSALYLCASSLAGDTGEKLFFGSGTQLSVL.